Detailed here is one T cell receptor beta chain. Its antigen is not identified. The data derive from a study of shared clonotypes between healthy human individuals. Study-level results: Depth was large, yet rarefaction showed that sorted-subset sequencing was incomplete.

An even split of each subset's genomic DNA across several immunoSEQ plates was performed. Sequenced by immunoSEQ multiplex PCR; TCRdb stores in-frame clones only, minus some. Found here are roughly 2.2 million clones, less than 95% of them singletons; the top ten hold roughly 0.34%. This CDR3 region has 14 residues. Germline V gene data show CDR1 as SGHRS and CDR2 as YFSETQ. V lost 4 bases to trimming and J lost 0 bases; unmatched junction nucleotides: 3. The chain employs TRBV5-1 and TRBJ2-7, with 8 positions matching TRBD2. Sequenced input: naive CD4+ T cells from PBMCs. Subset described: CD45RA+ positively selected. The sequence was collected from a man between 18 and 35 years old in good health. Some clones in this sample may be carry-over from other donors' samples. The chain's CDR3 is CASSTGLASYEQYF. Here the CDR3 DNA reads TGCGCCAGCAGCACCGGACTAGCCTCCTACGAGCAGTACTTC.